These T cell receptor beta chains were read from a single sample in a study of shared clonotypes between healthy human individuals. Only in-frame clones appear in the TCRdb table, and some are missing; sequencing was by immunoSEQ multiplex PCR. The sample includes roughly 450,000 clones, around 79% of them seen just once. Material for sequencing was PBMCs. Source of these receptors: a middle-aged woman in good health. Some clones in this sample may be carry-over from other donors' samples. Each CDR3 is given with its conserved first and last residue. D genes are given only for firm matches. Rows give clone size only sometimes, using once, few, many, or a class for an expanded clone.

v_gene,d_gene,j_gene,abundance,CDR3nt,CDR3aa
TRBV7-2,.,TRBJ2-3,.,TGTGCCAGCAGCTGGGAGAACACAGATACGCAGTATTTT,CASSWENTDTQYF
TRBV7-9,.,TRBJ2-1,.,TGTGCCAGCAGCCACAGGTACAATGAGCAGTTCTTC,CASSHRYNEQFF
TRBV7-6,.,TRBJ2-7,.,TGTGCCAGCAGCTCCCTGACCGTTAGGGGATACGAGCAGTACTTC,CASSSLTVRGYEQYF
TRBV6-1,TRBD1,TRBJ2-7,.,TGTGCCACCTCTACGGTGACAGGGACCCACGAGCAGTACTTC,CATSTVTGTHEQYF
TRBV19,.,TRBJ1-1,.,TGTGCCAGTAGCCCCGGGCACTCGAACACTGAAGCTTTCTTT,CASSPGHSNTEAFF
TRBV19,.,TRBJ2-1,.,TGTGCCAGTAGTATAGATCGAGGGTATGAGCAGTTCTTC,CASSIDRGYEQFF
TRBV2,.,TRBJ1-1,once,TGTGCCAGCAGTCTCCAGGGGAGGGGCACTGAAGCTTTCTTT,CASSLQGRGTEAFF
TRBV5-1,TRBD2,TRBJ2-3,few,TGCGCCAGCAGTTTAGCGGGAGGGACAGATACGCAGTATTTT,CASSLAGGTDTQYF
TRBV4-3,.,TRBJ2-2,.,TGCGCCAGCAGCCAATTGACCACCGGGACTCATAACACCGGGGAGCTGTTTTTT,CASSQLTTGTHNTGELFF
TRBV6-1,.,TRBJ1-3,.,TGTGCCAGCGGACGGGTCTCTGGAAACACCATATATTTT,CASGRVSGNTIYF
TRBV5-1,TRBD1,TRBJ2-1,.,TGCGCCAGCAGCCCTCAGGGGGCTAGCTCCTACAATGAGCAGTTCTTC,CASSPQGASSYNEQFF
TRBV4-3,.,TRBJ1-4,.,TGCGCCAGCAGCCAAGAGAAACTGTTTTTT,CASSQEKLFF
TRBV7-3,.,TRBJ2-3,.,TGTGCCAGCAGCGAAGGCGGGGTTACAGATACGCAGTATTTT,CASSEGGVTDTQYF
TRBV29-1,TRBD1,TRBJ2-3,.,TGCAGCGTTATCATACAGGGGTCGGATACGCAGTATTTT,CSVIIQGSDTQYF
TRBV4-2,.,TRBJ2-1,.,TGTGCCAGCAGCCGGCTCTTAGGGACTCGGGGCGTGGAGCAGTTCTTC,CASSRLLGTRGVEQFF
TRBV7-8,TRBD2,TRBJ2-1,once,TGTGCCAGCAGCCCACGGATCGGGGGGATTAGGAATGAGCAGTTCTTC,CASSPRIGGIRNEQFF
TRBV25-1,.,TRBJ1-3,.,TGTGCCAGCAGTGAATCGGGGGGCTCTGGAAACACCATATATTTT,CASSESGGSGNTIYF
TRBV5-1,TRBD1,TRBJ1-4,few,TGCGCCAGCAGCTGGCAGGGGGCTGGTAATGAAAAACTGTTTTTT,CASSWQGAGNEKLFF
TRBV13,TRBD2,TRBJ2-2,.,TGTGCCAGCATAGGGCGGGAGTTCACCGGGGAGCTGTTTTTT,CASIGREFTGELFF
TRBV7-3,TRBD1,TRBJ2-1,.,TGTGCCAGCAGCCCACCTGGGACAGGGGAGCGGTTCTTC,CASSPPGTGERFF
TRBV29-1,.,TRBJ1-1,.,TGCAGCGTTGATTGGAACACTGAAGCTTTCTTT,CSVDWNTEAFF
TRBV6-5,TRBD1,TRBJ2-5,.,TGTGCCAGCAGTACCCGGGACAGACAAGAGACCCAGTACTTC,CASSTRDRQETQYF
TRBV5-4,TRBD2,TRBJ2-5,once,TGTGCCACCCAGCGGGGGGGGGTGCAGGAGACCCAGTACTTC,CATQRGGVQETQYF
TRBV5-1,.,TRBJ2-7,few,TGCGCCCGCCCAGGGGTCGGTAGAAACTACGAGCAGTACTTC,CARPGVGRNYEQYF
TRBV28,.,TRBJ2-7,.,TGTGCCAGCAGTTCCCCCGGGGTAGAGAGCTACGAGCAGTACTTC,CASSSPGVESYEQYF
TRBV5-4,.,TRBJ2-3,.,TGTGCCAGCAGCTCTCGGGACAAGAGCACAGATACGCAGTATTTT,CASSSRDKSTDTQYF
TRBV6-5,TRBD1,TRBJ2-2,many,TGTGCCAGCAGTTACTCCGGGACAGTGGCCGGGGAGCTGTTTTTT,CASSYSGTVAGELFF
TRBV5-1,.,TRBJ2-3,.,TGCGCCAGCAGCGGGACAACTAGCACAGATACGCAGTATTTT,CASSGTTSTDTQYF